This TCR beta chain was profiled in a study of blood T cell repertoires in COVID-19. Study details: The cDNA or gDNA used as material had been derived from T cells, B-cell-depleted T cells, or PBMCs.

The V gene end was trimmed by 1 base and the J gene end by 2 bases; junction bases not matched to a gene: 5. Germline values: CDR1 MGHRA, CDR2 YSYEKL. The CDR3 runs to 15 residues. TCRdb keeps only in-frame clones here, not all; method: immunoSEQ multiplex PCR. The table shows around 150,000 clones, with 85% to 95% occurring only once. The V and J genes are TRBV4-1 and TRBJ2-7; 7 bases line up with TRBD2. The sequence was obtained from a woman between 45 and 60 years old with acute or convalescent COVID-19. Material: peripheral blood. The CDR3 is CASSQVLAGAYEQYF. CDR3 nucleotide sequence: TGCGCCAGCAGCCAAGTACTGGCGGGGGCCTACGAGCAGTACTTC.